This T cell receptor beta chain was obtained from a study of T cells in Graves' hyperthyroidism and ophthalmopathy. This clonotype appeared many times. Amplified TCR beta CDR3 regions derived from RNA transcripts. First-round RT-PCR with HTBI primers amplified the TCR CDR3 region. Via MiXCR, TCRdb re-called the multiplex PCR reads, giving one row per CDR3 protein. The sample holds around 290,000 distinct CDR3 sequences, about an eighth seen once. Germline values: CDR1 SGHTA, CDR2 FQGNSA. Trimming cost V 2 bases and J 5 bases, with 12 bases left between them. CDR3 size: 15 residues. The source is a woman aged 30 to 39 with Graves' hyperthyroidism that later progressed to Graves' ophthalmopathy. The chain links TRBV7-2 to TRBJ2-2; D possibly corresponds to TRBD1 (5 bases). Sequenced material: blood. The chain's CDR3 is CASSLLQAITGELFF. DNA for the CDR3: TGTGCCAGCAGCTTATTACAGGCAATAACCGGGGAGCTGTTTTTT.